Given below is one T cell receptor (beta chain) in context. The data originate from a study of cytomegalovirus exposure and HLA in healthy donors. Germline V CDR1 and CDR2: SGHRS, YFSETQ. This CDR3 comprises 16 residues. With 1 base removed from V and 7 bases from J, the gap between germline ends came to 21 bases. This PCR relied on a set of 60 Vbeta primers and 13 Jbeta primers. Using immunoSEQ multiplex PCR, the repertoire was profiled, and TCRdb retains in-frame clones only, with some absent. Its clone listing holds about 53,000 clones. This rearrangement joins TRBV5-1 to TRBJ2-7, with D perhaps TRBD2 (5 bases). Sequencing was performed on PBMCs. This receptor was taken from a man aged 18 to 29 in good health and CMV-seropositive. CDR3 residues: CASSLSGRASSGEQYF. In nucleotides, the CDR3 is TGCGCCAGCAGCTTGTCGGGTAGGGCCAGCTCGGGGGAGCAGTACTTC.